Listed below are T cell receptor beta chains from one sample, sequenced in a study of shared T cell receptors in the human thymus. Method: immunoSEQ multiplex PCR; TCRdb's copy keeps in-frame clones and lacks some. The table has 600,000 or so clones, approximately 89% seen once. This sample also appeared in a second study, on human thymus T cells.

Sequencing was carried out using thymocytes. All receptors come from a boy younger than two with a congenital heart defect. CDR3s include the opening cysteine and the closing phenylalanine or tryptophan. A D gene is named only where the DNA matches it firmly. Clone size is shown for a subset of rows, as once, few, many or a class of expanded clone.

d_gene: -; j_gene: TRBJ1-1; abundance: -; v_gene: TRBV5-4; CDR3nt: TGTGCCAGCAGCTTCCTACGGGGGGAAGCTTTCTTT; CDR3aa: CASSFLRGEAFF
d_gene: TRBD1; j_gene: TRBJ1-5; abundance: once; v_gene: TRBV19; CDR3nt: TGTGCCAGTAGTAGAGGGACAGCCAAGCAGCCCCAGCATTTT; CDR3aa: CASSRGTAKQPQHF
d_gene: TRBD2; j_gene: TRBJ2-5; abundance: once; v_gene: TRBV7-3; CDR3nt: TGTGCCAGCAGCCCTGGAGGACTAGCGCTCCGGGAGACCCAGTACTTC; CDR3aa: CASSPGGLALRETQYF
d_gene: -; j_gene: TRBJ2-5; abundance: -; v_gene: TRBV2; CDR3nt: TGTGCCAGCAGTGGGGTCGTCGGACAAACCCAGGGGTACCAAGAGACCCAGTACTTC; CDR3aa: CASSGVVGQTQGYQETQYF
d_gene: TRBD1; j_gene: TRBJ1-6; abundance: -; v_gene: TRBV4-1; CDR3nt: TGCGCCAGCAGCCCAGACAGGGGGAATTCACCCCTCCACTTT; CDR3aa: CASSPDRGNSPLHF
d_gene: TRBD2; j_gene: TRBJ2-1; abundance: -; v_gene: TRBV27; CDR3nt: TGTGCCAGCAGTTCCCAATATTGGACTAGCGGGAGGAATGAGCAGTTCTTC; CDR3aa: CASSSQYWTSGRNEQFF
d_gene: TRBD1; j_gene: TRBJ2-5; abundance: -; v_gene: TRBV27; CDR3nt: TGTGCCAGCAGTCCCCGGACAGGGGGAGAGACCCAGTACTTC; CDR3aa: CASSPRTGGETQYF
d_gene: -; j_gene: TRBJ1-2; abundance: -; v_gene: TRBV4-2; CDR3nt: TGTGCCAGCAGCCAAGAAGCGCGCGGGGGGCGAGGCTACACCTTC; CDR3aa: CASSQEARGGRGYTF
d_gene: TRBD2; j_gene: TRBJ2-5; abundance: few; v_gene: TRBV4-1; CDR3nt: TGCGCCAGCAGCCAAGATACGCAAAAACCTAGGGAGGGGAGCATCGAGACCCAGTACTTC; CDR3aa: CASSQDTQKPREGSIETQYF
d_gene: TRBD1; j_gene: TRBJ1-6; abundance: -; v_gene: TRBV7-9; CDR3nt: TGTGCCAGCAGCTCACCTACAGGGGATTCACCCCTCCACTTT; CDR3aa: CASSSPTGDSPLHF
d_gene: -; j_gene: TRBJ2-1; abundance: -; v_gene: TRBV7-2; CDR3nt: TGTGCCAGCAGCTTAGGTCGGGGAGGTGAGCAGTTCTTC; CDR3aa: CASSLGRGGEQFF
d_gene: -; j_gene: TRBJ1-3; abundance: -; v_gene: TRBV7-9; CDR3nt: TGTGCCAGCAGCTTAGTCAGGGACTCTGGAAACACCATATATTTT; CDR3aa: CASSLVRDSGNTIYF
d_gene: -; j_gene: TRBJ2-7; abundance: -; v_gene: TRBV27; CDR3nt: TGTGCCAGCAGTTTAAAACTACCCGGGGAGGTCAGATCCTACGAGCAGTACTTC; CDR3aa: CASSLKLPGEVRSYEQYF
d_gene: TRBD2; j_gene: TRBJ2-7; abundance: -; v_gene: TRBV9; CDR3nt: TGTGCCAGCGGGCTAGCGGGGGTATACGAGCAGTACTTC; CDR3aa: CASGLAGVYEQYF
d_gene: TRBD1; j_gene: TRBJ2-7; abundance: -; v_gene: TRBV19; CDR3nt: TGTGCCAGTAGGGAGGGGACAGGGGACAACGAGCAGTACTTC; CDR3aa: CASREGTGDNEQYF
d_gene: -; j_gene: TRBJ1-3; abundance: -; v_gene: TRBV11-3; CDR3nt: TGTGCCAGCAGCTTAGATCGCCTGGCCTCTGGAAACACCATATATTTT; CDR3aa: CASSLDRLASGNTIYF
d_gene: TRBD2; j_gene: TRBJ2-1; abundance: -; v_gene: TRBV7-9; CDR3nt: TGTGCCAGCACCGGGGAGGGCGCGAGGAATGAGCAGTTCTTC; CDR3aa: CASTGEGARNEQFF
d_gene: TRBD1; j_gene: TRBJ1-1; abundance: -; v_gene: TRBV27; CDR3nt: TGTGCCAGCAGTTTAAAAGGCGGTCCAGGACAGGGTACTGAAGCTTTCTTT; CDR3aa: CASSLKGGPGQGTEAFF
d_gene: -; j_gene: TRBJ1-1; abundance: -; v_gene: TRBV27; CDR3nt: TGTGCCAGCAGTTCCCTTAACAGGGAAGCTTTCTTT; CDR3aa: CASSSLNREAFF
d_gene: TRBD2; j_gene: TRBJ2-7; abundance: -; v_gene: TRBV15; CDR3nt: TGTGCCACCAGCAGATTGCCGAGCGGGAGGGCCGGGGAGCAGTACTTC; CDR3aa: CATSRLPSGRAGEQYF
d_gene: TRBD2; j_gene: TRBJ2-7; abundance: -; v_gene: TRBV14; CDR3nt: TGTGCCAGCAGCCCAGGACTAGCGGAGCAGTACGAGCAGTACTTC; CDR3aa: CASSPGLAEQYEQYF
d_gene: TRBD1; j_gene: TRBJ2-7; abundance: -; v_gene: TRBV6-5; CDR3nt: TGTGCCAGCAGTCACGGACAGGGGGCATCCTACGAGCAGTACTTC; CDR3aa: CASSHGQGASYEQYF
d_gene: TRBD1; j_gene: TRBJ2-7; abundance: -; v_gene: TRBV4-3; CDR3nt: TGCGCCAGCAGCCAGGCCGGGACAGATTACGAGCAGTACTTC; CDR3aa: CASSQAGTDYEQYF
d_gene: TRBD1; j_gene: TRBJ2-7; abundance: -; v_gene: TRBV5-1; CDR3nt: TGCGCCAGCAGCTTGCCGGGACAGGGTCACGAGCAGTACTTC; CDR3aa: CASSLPGQGHEQYF
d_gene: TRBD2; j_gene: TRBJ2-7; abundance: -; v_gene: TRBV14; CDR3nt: TGTGCCAGCAGCCAATTGGCTAGCGGGGGTGCGGAGGCCTACGAGCAGTACTTC; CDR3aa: CASSQLASGGAEAYEQYF
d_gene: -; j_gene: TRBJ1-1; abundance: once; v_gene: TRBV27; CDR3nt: TGTGCCAGCGGTGAAGAGATGAACACTGAAGCTTTCTTT; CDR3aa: CASGEEMNTEAFF
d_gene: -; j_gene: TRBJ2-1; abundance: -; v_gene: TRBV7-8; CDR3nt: TGTGCCAGCAGCTTAAGAGGGCGCTCGGGGAGAGCCTACAATGAGCAGTTCTTC; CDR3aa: CASSLRGRSGRAYNEQFF
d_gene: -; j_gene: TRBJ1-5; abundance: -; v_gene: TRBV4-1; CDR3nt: TGCGCCAGCAGCCAGAGGCACAGGGATAGCAATCAGCCCCAGCATTTT; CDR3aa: CASSQRHRDSNQPQHF
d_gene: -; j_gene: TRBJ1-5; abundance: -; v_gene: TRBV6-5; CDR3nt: TGTGCCAGCAGGGCCCTGGGGAGCTATCAGCCCCAGCATTTT; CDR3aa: CASRALGSYQPQHF
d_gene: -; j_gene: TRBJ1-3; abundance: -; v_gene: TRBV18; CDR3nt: TGTGCCAGCTCACCACCAACAGGAGCTGGAAACACCATATATTTT; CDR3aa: CASSPPTGAGNTIYF
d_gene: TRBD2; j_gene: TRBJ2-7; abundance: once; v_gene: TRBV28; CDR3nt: TGTGCCAGCAGCCCGCCCTGGACTAGCGGAAACTACGAGCAGTACTTC; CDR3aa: CASSPPWTSGNYEQYF
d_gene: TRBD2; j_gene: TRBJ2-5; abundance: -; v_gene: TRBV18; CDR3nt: TGTGCCAGCTCACCAAGGGGACTAGCGGGAGAGCGGCGAGAGACCCAGTACTTC; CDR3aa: CASSPRGLAGERRETQYF
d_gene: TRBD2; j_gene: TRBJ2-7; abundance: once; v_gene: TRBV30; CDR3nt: TGTGCCTTGGAAAACCCGACTAGCGGGCACTACGAGCAGTACTTC; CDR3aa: CALENPTSGHYEQYF
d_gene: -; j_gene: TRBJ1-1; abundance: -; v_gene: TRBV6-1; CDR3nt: TGTGCCAGCAGTGAAGGAGTGGGCAGGGGAGCCATGAACACTGAAGCTTTCTTT; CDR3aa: CASSEGVGRGAMNTEAFF
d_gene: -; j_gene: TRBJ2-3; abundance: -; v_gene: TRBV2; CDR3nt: TGTGCCAGCAATGCATCTTCCGGGAACCTCTACACAGATACGCAGTATTTT; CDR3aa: CASNASSGNLYTDTQYF
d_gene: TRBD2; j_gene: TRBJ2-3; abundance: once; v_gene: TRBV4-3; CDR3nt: TGCGCCAGCAGCCACCGACTAGCGGGTCTCACAGATACGCAGTATTTT; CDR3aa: CASSHRLAGLTDTQYF
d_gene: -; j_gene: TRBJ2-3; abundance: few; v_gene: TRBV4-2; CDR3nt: TGTGCCAGCAGCCAGGGGGGACGGGTCGGACGACCAGATACGCAGTATTTT; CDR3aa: CASSQGGRVGRPDTQYF
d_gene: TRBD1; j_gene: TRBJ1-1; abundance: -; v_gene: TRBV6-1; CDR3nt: TGTGCCAGCAGTGATTACCTTTCCCGGCCGGGACAGGGCCGGCACACTGAAGCTTTCTTT; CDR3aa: CASSDYLSRPGQGRHTEAFF
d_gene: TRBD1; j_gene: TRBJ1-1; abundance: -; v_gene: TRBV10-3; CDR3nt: TGTGCCATCAGTGAGTCGACTCGGGACAGGCTGGATTTT; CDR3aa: CAISESTRDRLDF
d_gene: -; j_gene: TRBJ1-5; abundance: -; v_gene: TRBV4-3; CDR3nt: TGCGCCAGCAGCCAACGACTAGCAGGACCCCGCAATCAGCCCCAGCATTTT; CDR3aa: CASSQRLAGPRNQPQHF
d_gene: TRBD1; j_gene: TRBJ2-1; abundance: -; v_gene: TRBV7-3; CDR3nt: TGTGCCAGCAGCCCTAAGGCAGGGGGCAGTGAGCAGTTCTTC; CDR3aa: CASSPKAGGSEQFF
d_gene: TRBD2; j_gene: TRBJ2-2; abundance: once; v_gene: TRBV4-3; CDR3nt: TGCGCCAGCAGCCAGGAGCGGGGCTACACCGGGGAGCTGTTTTTT; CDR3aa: CASSQERGYTGELFF
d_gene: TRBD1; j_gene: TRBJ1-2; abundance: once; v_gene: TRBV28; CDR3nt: TGTGCCAGCAGTTTAAGGGACAGGGTACGTTATGGCTACACCTTC; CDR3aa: CASSLRDRVRYGYTF
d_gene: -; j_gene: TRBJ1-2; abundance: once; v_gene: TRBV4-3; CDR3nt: TGCGCCAGCAGCCAAGACGCAGACTCCTATGGCTACACCTTC; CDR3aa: CASSQDADSYGYTF
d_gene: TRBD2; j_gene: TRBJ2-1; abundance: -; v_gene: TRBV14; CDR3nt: TGTGCCAGCAGCCCCGGACTAGCGGGAGGGCCCGAGGGCGGGTGGTCCTACAATGAGCAGTTCTTC; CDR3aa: CASSPGLAGGPEGGWSYNEQFF
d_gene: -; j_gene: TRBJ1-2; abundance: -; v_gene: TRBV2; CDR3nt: TGTGCCAGCCGAACGTCGGACCGCGGAGGCCTCTATGGCTACACCTTC; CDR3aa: CASRTSDRGGLYGYTF
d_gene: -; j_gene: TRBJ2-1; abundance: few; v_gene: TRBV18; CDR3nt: TGTGCCAGCTCACCATCTCGTAGCTCCTACAATGAGCAGTTCTTC; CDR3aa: CASSPSRSSYNEQFF
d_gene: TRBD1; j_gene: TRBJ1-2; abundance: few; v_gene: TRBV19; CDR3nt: TGTGCCAGTAGTAGCCCTAGCTGGACAGGCCAGGCTAACTATGGCTACACCTTC; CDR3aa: CASSSPSWTGQANYGYTF
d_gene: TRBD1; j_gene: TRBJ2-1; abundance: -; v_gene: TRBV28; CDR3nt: TGTGCCAGCAGATGGACAGGCCCCTACAATGAGCAGTTCTTC; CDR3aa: CASRWTGPYNEQFF
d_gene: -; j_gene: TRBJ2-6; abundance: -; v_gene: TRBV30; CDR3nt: TGTGCCTGGAGTTTTGGCCAGGGAAAATACTCTGGGGCCAACGTCCTGACTTTC; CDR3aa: CAWSFGQGKYSGANVLTF
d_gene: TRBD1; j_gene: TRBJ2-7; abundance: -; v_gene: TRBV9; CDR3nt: TGTGCCAGCAGCGTAGAAAGGGACAGACCCTACGAGCAGTACTTC; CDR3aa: CASSVERDRPYEQYF
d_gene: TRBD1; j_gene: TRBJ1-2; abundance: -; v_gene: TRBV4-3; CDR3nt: TGCGCCAGCAGCCATGAGGGACAGGGCTTTAAATTCGGCTACACCTTC; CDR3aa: CASSHEGQGFKFGYTF
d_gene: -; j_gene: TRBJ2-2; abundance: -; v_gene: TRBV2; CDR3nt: TGTGCCAGCAGCGAGACTCCCGGGGAGCTGTTTTTT; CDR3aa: CASSETPGELFF